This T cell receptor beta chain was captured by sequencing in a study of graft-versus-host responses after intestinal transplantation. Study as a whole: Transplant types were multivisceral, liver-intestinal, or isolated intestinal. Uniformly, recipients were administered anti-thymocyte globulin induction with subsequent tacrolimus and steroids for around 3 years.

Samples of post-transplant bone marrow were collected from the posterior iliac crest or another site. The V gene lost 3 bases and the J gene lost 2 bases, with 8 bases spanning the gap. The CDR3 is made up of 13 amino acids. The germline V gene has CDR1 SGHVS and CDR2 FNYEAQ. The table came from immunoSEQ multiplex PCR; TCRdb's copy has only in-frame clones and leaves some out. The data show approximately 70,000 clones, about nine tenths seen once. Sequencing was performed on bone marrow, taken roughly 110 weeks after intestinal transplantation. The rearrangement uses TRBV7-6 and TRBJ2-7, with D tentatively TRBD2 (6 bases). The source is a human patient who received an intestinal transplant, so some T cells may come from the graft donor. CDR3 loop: CASSLEGTYEQYF. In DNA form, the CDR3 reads TGTGCCAGCAGCTTGGAGGGAACCTACGAGCAGTACTTC.